The sequence of this T cell receptor (beta chain) was determined in a study of identical twins. This clonotype was counted at least ten times. A single record per CDR3 protein comes from TCRdb applying MiXCR to the 5' RACE reads. This sample has about 520,000 distinct CDR3 sequences, with about 20% found just once. Each donor was a healthy Caucasian. This CDR3 region has 14 residues. The germline gives CDR1 SNHLY, CDR2 FYNNEI. V was cut by 8 bases and J by 4 bases, with 16 bases left in between. These same data were also listed under a study on T cells expressing NK-cell markers.

The V gene is TRBV2, the J gene TRBJ2-3; tentative D call: TRBD2 (6 bases). The specimen was CD4+ T cells sorted from blood. The receptor's source is a young woman in good health. CDR3 amino acids: CASGRRDHADTQYF. The CDR3 bases are TGTGCCAGCGGGAGGCGGGATCACGCAGATACGCAGTATTTT.